The 18 T cell receptor beta chains reported below all come from one sample, sequenced in a study of OX40 agonist ivuxolimab in advanced cancers. Profiled with immunoSEQ multiplex PCR; TCRdb holds only in-frame clones, not every one. Of some 64,000 clones listed, 88% were seen once; the top ten hold 0.67%. Source: CD4+ or CD8+ T cells sorted from blood, taken in a trial of the OX40 agonist ivuxolimab. All receptors derive from an adult with an advanced solid tumor such as melanoma, head and neck, liver or kidney cancer.

The CDR3, as DNA: TGCAGCGTTGAAGCAGCGGACACCATATATTTT. Translating gives CSVEAADTIYF. The chain joins TRBV29-1 to TRBJ1-3, with D uncertain. The V gene's germline CDR1 is SQVTM and CDR2 ANQGSEA. This CDR3 has 11 amino acids. V lost 1 base and J lost 8, with 6 bases in between.

The chain combines TRBV6-1 with TRBJ2-7; 10 bases match TRBD1. The V segment lost 3 bases and the J segment 5 bases; nucleotides outside the gene matches: 7. The CDR3 spans 15 residues. Looked up from germline, CDR1 is MNHNS and CDR2 is SASEGT. The DNA for the CDR3 is TGTGCCAGCAGTGACCGGGACAGGGGCCGGGACGAGCAGTACTTC. Translating it yields CASSDRDRGRDEQYF.

The genes are TRBV4-2 and TRBJ2-5; 12 bases are shared with TRBD2. The junction had 2 bases not matched to a gene; V was cut back by 4 bases and J by 2 bases. The CDR3 spans 15 residues. Per the germline V gene, CDR1 is LGHNA and CDR2 is YNFKEQ. The CDR3, as DNA: TGTGCCAGCAGCCCACTAGCGGGAGGACAAGAGACCCAGTACTTC. Amino acids: CASSPLAGGQETQYF.

This chain connects TRBV6-6 to TRBJ2-5; D unresolved. The CDR3 is 14 amino acids. V lost 5 bases and J 2 bases, leaving 12 bases between the germline ends. Germline V gene lookup returns CDR1 MNHNY and CDR2 SVGAGI (reference sequence). Here the CDR3 DNA reads TGTGCCAGCAGTCCCTGGCAGGTACAAGAGACCCAGTACTTC. The encoded protein is CASSPWQVQETQYF.

The rearrangement links TRBV5-4 to TRBJ2-5; D is undetermined. The germline V gene has CDR1 SGHNT and CDR2 YYREEE (reference sequence). This CDR3 has 14 amino acids. V shed 0 bases and J shed 3 bases, with 9 bases lying between them. CDR3 sequence reads: CASSLAGSEETQYF. The CDR3 DNA reads TGTGCCAGCAGCTTGGCAGGAAGCGAAGAGACCCAGTACTTC.

V and J are TRBV28 and TRBJ2-1, with unresolved D. The CDR3 totals 12 residues. Trimming cost V 5 bases and J 7 bases, with 9 bases left between them. The germline gives CDR1 MDHEN, CDR2 SYDVKM. The CDR3 protein is CASSTAWNEQFF. The CDR3 DNA is TGTGCCAGCAGTACCGCCTGGAATGAGCAGTTCTTC. Based on the CDR3 plus reference TRBV28 and TRBJ2-1, the full variable domain is DVKVTQSSRYLVKRTGEKVFLECVQDMDHENMFWYRQDPGLGLRLIYFSYDVKMKEKGDIPEGYSVSREKKERFSLILESASTNQTSMYLCASSTAWNEQFFGPGTRLTVL.

In its sample, this clone was seen once. The rearrangement uses TRBV20-1 and TRBJ1-1; D is uncertain. Germline V gene data show CDR1 as DFQATT and CDR2 as SNEGSKA (reference sequence). This CDR3 is built from 11 residues. V was pared by 6 bases and J by 3 bases, with 8 bases between. DNA for the CDR3: TGCAGTGCGGGCCCGGACACTGAAGCTTTCTTT. Encoded protein: CSAGPDTEAFF.

This chain joins TRBV5-5 and TRBJ1-1, with TRBD1 matching 12 bases. With V trimmed by 0 bases and J by 3 bases, 6 bases remained unmatched. Germline CDR1 SGHKS, CDR2 YYEKEE (reference sequence). The CDR3 loop spans 17 amino acids. The CDR3, as DNA: TGTGCCAGCAGCTTGGCCGGGACAGGGGGCGCCTACACTGAAGCTTTCTTT. Translating gives CASSLAGTGGAYTEAFF. Filled out from reference TRBV5-5 and TRBJ1-1, the complete variable domain reads DAGVTQSPTHLIKTRGQQVTLRCSPISGHKSVSWYQQVLGQGPQFIFQYYEKEERGRGNFPDRFSARQFPNYSSELNVNALLLGDSALYLCASSLAGTGGAYTEAFFGQGTRLTVV.

The rearrangement joins TRBV14 to TRBJ1-2; D remains unclear. The CDR3 has 13 amino acids. The germline V gene has CDR1 SGHDN and CDR2 FVKESK. Trimming removed 4 bases from V and 2 bases from J, with 8 bases in between. In nucleotides, the CDR3 is TGTGCCAGCAGCCTAAGACCAAACTATGGCTACACCTTC. This sequence encodes CASSLRPNYGYTF.

This clone was picked up one time. The chain has TRBV6-4 and TRBJ1-5, with D unclear. The CDR3 is 13 amino acids. The germline V and J ends were trimmed by 5 bases and 7 bases, with 12 bases remaining between them. Germline values: CDR1 MRHNA, CDR2 SNTAGT. CDR3 coding DNA: TGTGCCAGCAGTTCAGCCCGCGGACAGCCCCAGCATTTT. It yields the protein CASSSARGQPQHF.

The chain carries TRBV27 and TRBJ2-7, with D unresolved. The germline V and J ends were trimmed by 3 bases and 6 bases, with 15 bases remaining between them. The CDR3 consists of 14 residues. The V gene's germline CDR1 is MNHEY and CDR2 SMNVEV (reference sequence). This CDR3 reads CASSFISSRTEQYF. CDR3 bases: TGTGCCAGCAGTTTTATCTCCTCTAGGACCGAGCAGTACTTC.

This chain uses TRBV2 with TRBJ2-5, with D hard to call. The germline gives CDR1 SNHLY, CDR2 FYNNEI. The CDR3 totals 13 residues. V lost 6 bases and J 4 bases, leaving 12 bases between the germline ends. CDR3 sequence reads: CASSRAHGETQYF. DNA for the CDR3: TGTGCCAGCAGCCGGGCCCACGGAGAGACCCAGTACTTC.

The gene calls are TRBV5-4 and TRBJ2-3, with TRBD2 identical over 8 bases. The CDR3 has 13 residues. Trimming cost V 0 bases and J 7 bases; bases outside gene matches: 1. CDR1 is SGHNT, CDR2 YYREEE, per germline (reference sequence). The CDR3 DNA is TGTGCCAGCAGCTTGGATAGCGGGAATACGCAGTATTTT. Encoded protein: CASSLDSGNTQYF.

The J gene is TRBJ2-7, the V gene TRBV5-5; 7 nucleotides match TRBD2. CDR3 length: 12 amino acids. J was trimmed by 6 bases and V by 3 bases; bases with no gene match: 3. Germline V lookup: CDR1 SGHKS, CDR2 YYEKEE (reference sequence). The CDR3 reads CASSWGGSEQYF. The CDR3 bases are TGTGCCAGCAGCTGGGGGGGAAGCGAGCAGTACTTC. The full variable domain, in which reference TRBV5-5 and TRBJ2-7 provide the parts outside the CDR3, is DAGVTQSPTHLIKTRGQQVTLRCSPISGHKSVSWYQQVLGQGPQFIFQYYEKEERGRGNFPDRFSARQFPNYSSELNVNALLLGDSALYLCASSWGGSEQYFGPGTRLTVT.

This clone was recorded once. This chain connects TRBV7-9 to TRBJ2-1; 10 bases map to TRBD1. CDR3 length equals 15 residues. V lost 4 bases and J lost 3; bases outside the gene matches: 3. Germline V gene lookup returns CDR1 SEHNR and CDR2 FQNEAQ (reference sequence). CDR3 bases: TGTGCCAGCAGCTGGGACAGGGGAGGCTACAATGAGCAGTTCTTC. It yields the protein CASSWDRGGYNEQFF.

The gene calls are TRBV14 and TRBJ1-2; D uncertain. CDR1 and CDR2 from the germline V gene are SGHDN and FVKESK. Trimming pared 4 bases from V and 5 bases from J, leaving 14 bases between. The CDR3 loop spans 14 amino acids. The CDR3 loop reads CASSRFSAPYGYTF. In nucleotides, the CDR3 is TGTGCCAGCAGCCGGTTTAGCGCGCCTTATGGCTACACCTTC. Full variable domain (rest looked up from reference TRBV14 and TRBJ1-2): EAGVTQFPSHSVIEKGQTVTLRCDPISGHDNLYWYRRVMGKEIKFLLHFVKESKQDESGMPNNRFLAERTGGTYSTLKVQPAELEDSGVYFCASSRFSAPYGYTFGSGTRLTVV.

This clone turned up a few times. The chain combines TRBV5-1 with TRBJ2-3, with a possible D match to TRBD1 (6 bases). V was pared by 3 bases and J by 1 base, with 12 bases between. The germline V gene encodes CDR1 SGHRS and CDR2 YFSETQ. The CDR3 covers 15 residues. CDR3 sequence reads: CASSSGDTGTDTQYF. CDR3 sequence (DNA): TGCGCCAGCAGCTCAGGGGATACCGGCACAGATACGCAGTATTTT. Full variable domain (remainder filled in from reference TRBV5-1 and TRBJ2-3): KAGVTQTPRYLIKTRGQQVTLSCSPISGHRSVSWYQQTPGQGLQFLFEYFSETQRNKGNFPGRFSGRQFSNSRSEMNVSTLELGDSALYLCASSSGDTGTDTQYFGPGTRLTVL.

The chain carries TRBV19 and TRBJ2-1; a possible D gene is TRBD2 (6 bases). Germline V CDR1 and CDR2: LNHDA, SQIVND (reference sequence). V was shortened by 6 bases and J by 4 bases, with 13 bases between the two germline ends. CDR3 size: 14 residues. The CDR3 coding sequence is TGTGCCAGTAGGTTCGGGGGTATTTACAATGAGCAGTTCTTC. Encoded protein: CASRFGGIYNEQFF.